The T cell receptor (beta chain) described here comes from a study of blood T cell repertoires in COVID-19. Repertoires were generated with immunoSEQ multiplex PCR, while TCRdb's copy carries only in-frame clones and drops some. The sample includes about 35,000 clones, around 80% of them seen just once. V dropped 6 bases and J dropped 13 bases, with 19 bases sitting between them. The CDR3 sequence is 13 residues long. The TCR originated in an elderly man with active or convalescent COVID-19. What was sequenced was peripheral blood. This chain uses TRBV12-3 or TRBV12-4 with TRBJ2-1; D might be TRBD1 (6 bases). CDR3 DNA sequence: TGTGCCAGCAGCCCCAGGGACACCCTTGTCCAGTTCTTC. Protein sequence: CASSPRDTLVQFF.